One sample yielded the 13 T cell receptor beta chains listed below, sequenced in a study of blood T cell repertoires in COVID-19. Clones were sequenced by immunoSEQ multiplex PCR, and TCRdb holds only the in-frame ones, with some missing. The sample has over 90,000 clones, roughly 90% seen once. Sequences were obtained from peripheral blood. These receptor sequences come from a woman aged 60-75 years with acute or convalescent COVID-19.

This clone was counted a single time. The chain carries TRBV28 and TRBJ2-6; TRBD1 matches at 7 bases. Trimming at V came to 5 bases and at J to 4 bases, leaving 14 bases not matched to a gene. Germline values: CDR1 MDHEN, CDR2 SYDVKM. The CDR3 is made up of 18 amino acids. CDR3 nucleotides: TGTGCCAGCAGTCGTTATTTACCAGGGGGTGCGGGGGCCAACGTCCTGACTTTC. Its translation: CASSRYLPGGAGANVLTF.

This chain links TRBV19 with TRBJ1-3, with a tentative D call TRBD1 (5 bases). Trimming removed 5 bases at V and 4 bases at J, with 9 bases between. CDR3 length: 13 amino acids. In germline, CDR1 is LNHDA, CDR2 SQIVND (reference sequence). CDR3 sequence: CASSFGQGNTIYF. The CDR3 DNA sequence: TGTGCCAGTAGTTTCGGACAAGGAAACACCATATATTTT.

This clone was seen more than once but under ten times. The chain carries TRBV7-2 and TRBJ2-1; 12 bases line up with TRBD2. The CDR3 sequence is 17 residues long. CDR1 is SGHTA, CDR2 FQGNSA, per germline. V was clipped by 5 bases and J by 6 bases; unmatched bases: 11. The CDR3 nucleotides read TGTGCCAGCAGCCCAGCCCCGACTAGCGGGAGATTCAATGAGCAGTTCTTC. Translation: CASSPAPTSGRFNEQFF.

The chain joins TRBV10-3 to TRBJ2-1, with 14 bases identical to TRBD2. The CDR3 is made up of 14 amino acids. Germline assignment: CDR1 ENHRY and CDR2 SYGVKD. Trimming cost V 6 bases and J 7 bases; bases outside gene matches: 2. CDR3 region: CAIRGTSGRNEQFF. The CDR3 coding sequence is TGTGCCATCAGGGGGACTAGCGGGAGAAATGAGCAGTTCTTC.

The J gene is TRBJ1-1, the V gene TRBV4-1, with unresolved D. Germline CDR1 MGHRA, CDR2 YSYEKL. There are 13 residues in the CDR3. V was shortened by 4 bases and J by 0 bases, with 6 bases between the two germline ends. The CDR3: CASSPQMNTEAFF. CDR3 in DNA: TGCGCCAGCAGCCCTCAGATGAACACTGAAGCTTTCTTT.

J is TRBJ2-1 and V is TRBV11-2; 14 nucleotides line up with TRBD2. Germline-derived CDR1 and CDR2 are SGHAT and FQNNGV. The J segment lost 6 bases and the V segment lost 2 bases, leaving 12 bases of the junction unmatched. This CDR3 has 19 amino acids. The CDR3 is CASSLKGPGLAGVRNEQFF. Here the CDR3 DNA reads TGTGCCAGCAGCTTAAAGGGGCCGGGACTAGCGGGAGTCCGCAATGAGCAGTTCTTC. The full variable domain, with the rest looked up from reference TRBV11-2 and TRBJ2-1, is EAGVAQSPRYKIIEKRQSVAFWCNPISGHATLYWYQQILGQGPKLLIQFQNNGVVDDSQLPKDRFSAERLKGVDSTLKIQPAKLEDSAVYLCASSLKGPGLAGVRNEQFFGPGTRLTVL.

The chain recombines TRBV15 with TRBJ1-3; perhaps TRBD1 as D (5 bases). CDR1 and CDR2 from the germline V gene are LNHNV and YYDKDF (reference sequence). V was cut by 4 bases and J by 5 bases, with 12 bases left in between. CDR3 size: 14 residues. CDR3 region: CATSMGGRRNTIYF. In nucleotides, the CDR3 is TGTGCCACCAGCATGGGGGGTCGGAGAAACACCATATATTTT.

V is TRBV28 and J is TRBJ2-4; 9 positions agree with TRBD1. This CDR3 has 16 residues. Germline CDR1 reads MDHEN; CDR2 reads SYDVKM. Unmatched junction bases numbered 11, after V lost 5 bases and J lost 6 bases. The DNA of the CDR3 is TGTGCCAGCAGTGTGGGGAGGACAGGGGCTTCAAACATTCAGTACTTC. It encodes CASSVGRTGASNIQYF.

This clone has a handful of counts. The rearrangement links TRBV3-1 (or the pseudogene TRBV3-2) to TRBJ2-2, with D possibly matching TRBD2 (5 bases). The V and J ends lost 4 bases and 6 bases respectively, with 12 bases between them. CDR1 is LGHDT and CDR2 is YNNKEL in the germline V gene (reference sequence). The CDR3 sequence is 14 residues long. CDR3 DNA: TGTGCCAGCAGCCTTAACGCGGGCGCCGGGGAGCTGTTTTTT. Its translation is CASSLNAGAGELFF.

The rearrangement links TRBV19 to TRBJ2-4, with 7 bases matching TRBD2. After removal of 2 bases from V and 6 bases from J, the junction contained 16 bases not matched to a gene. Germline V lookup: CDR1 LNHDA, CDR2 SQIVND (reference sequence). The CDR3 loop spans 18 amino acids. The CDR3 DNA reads TGTGCCAGTAGTATACTGGGGGGGAATGTGAGTGTCCTAAACATTCAGTACTTC. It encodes CASSILGGNVSVLNIQYF.

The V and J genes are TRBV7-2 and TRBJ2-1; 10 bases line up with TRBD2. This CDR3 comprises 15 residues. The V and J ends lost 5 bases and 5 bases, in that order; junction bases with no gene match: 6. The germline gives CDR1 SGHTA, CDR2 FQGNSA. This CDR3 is CASSIGGLANNEQFF. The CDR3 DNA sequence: TGTGCCAGCAGCATAGGGGGACTAGCGAACAATGAGCAGTTCTTC. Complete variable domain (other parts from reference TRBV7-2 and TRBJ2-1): GAGVSQSPSNKVTEKGKDVELRCDPISGHTALYWYRQSLGQGLEFLIYFQGNSAPDKSGLPSDRFSAERTGGSVSTLTIQRTQQEDSAVYLCASSIGGLANNEQFFGPGTRLTVL.

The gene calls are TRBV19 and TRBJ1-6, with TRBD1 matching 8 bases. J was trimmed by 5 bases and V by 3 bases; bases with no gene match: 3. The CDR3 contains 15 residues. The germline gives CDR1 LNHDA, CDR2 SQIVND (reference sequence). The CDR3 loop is CASSIQGANNSPLHF. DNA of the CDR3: TGTGCCAGTAGTATCCAGGGGGCTAATAATTCACCCCTCCACTTT.

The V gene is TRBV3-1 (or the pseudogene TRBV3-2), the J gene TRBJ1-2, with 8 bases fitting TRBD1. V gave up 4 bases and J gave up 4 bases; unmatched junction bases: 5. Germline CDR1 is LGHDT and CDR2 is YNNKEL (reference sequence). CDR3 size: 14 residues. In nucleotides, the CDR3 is TGTGCCAGCAGCCCGACAGGGGTGGGCTATGGCTACACCTTC. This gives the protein CASSPTGVGYGYTF.